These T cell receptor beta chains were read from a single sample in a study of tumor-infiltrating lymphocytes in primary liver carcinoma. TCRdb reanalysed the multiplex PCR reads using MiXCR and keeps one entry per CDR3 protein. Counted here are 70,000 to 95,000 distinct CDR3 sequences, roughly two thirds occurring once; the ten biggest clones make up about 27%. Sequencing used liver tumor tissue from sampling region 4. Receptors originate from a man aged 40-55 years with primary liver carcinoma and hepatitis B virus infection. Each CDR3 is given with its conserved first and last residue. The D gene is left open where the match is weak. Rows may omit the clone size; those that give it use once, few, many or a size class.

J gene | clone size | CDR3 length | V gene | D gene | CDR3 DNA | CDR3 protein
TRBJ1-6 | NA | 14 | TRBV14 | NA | TGTGCCAGCAGTTACGCCCTTATTGGTGCGCCCCTCCACTTT | CASSYALIGAPLHF
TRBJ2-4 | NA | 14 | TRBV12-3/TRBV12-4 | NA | TGTGCCAGCACCCGGGCCCAAGTCAAAAACATTCCGTGCTTC | CASTRAQVKNIPCF
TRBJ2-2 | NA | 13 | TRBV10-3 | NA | TGTGCCATCAGTGTGCCGAACACCTGGGAGCTGTTTTTT | CAISVPNTWELFF
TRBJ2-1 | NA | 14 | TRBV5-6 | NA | TGTACTAGCAGATTCGGGGCGGTGGGCAATGAGCAGTTCTTC | CTSRFGAVGNEQFF
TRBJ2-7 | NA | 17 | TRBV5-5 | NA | TGTGCCAGTAGCTTCAGGGACGGGGGACAGAGCTCCTACGAGCAGTACTTC | CASSFRDGGQSSYEQYF
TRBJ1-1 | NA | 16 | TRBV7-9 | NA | TGTGCCAGCAGCTTAGTAGTTGAGCCAGGTCTGACTGAAGCTTTCTTT | CASSLVVEPGLTEAFF
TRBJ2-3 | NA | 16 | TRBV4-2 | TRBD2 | TGTGTCAGCAGCCAAGACATAGCGGGAGGGCCAGATACGCAGTATTTT | CVSSQDIAGGPDTQYF
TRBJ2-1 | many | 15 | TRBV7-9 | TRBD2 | TGTGCCAGCAGCTTGGGGTCTAGCGGGTCGAATGAGCAGTTCTTC | CASSLGSSGSNEQFF
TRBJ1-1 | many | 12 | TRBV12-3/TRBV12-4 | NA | TGTGCCAGCAGTCCCACCTCTACTGAAGCTTTCTTT | CASSPTSTEAFF
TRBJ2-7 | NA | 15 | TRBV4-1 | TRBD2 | TGCGCCAGCAGCCAAGACTTAGCGGGCTCCTACGAGCAGTACTTC | CASSQDLAGSYEQYF
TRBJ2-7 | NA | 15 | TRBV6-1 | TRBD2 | TGTGCCAGCAGGGAATGGACTAGCGGTAACGACGAGCAGCACTTC | CASREWTSGNDEQHF
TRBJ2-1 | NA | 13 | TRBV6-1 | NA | TGTGCCAGCAGTGAGGATATCTACGATGAGCACTTCTTC | CASSEDIYDEHFF
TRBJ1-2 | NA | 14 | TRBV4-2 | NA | TGCACCAGCAGCCAAGGTGACGGAGACTATGGCTACACCTTC | CTSSQGDGDYGYTF
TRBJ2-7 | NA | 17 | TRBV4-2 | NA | TGTGCCACTACTGAACTAGCTGGAGTTTATAAGTCCTACGGGCAGTACTTC | CATTELAGVYKSYGQYF
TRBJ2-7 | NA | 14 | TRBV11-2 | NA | TGTGCCAGCAGCTTAACTGACACTGCCTCCATGCAGTACTTC | CASSLTDTASMQYF
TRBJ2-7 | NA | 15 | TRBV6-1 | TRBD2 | TGTGCCAGCACCGGGGGGGCGGGAGCCGCGTACGAGCAGTACTTC | CASTGGAGAAYEQYF
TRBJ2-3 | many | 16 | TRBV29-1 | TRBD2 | TGCAGCGTTTCAAGCTTAACTAGCGGGAGAAGGGATACGCAGTATTTT | CSVSSLTSGRRDTQYF
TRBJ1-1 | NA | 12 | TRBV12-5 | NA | TGTGTTAGTGGTTTGGAAGGGTCACCACCCACCTTT | CVSGLEGSPPTF
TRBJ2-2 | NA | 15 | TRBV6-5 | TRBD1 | TGTGCCAGCACTAAAACAGGGGCGGGTATCAGGGAGCTCTTTTTT | CASTKTGAGIRELFF
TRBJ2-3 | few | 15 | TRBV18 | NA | TGTGCCAGCTCACCCCGTCCGGGGAGCACAGATACGCAGTATTTT | CASSPRPGSTDTQYF
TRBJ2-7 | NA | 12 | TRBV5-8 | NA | TGTGCCAGCAACTCCGTACGCTACGAGCAGCACTTC | CASNSVRYEQHF
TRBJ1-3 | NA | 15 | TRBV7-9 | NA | TGTACCATCAGCCTTACAGGGCAGGGTGGAAACACCATATATTTT | CTISLTGQGGNTIYF
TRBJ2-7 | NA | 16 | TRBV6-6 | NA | TGTACCAGCAGTTCCCGCACGGACGGGAGCTCCTACGTGCAGTACTTT | CTSSSRTDGSSYVQYF
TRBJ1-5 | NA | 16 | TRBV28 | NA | TGTGCCAGCAGTTTATGGGCGGGGGCGAAGAATCAGCCCCATCGTTTT | CASSLWAGAKNQPHRF
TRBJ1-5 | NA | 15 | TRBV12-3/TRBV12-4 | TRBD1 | TGTGCCAGCGGTCCTAGGGACAGCCCCAATGAGCCCCAGCATTTT | CASGPRDSPNEPQHF